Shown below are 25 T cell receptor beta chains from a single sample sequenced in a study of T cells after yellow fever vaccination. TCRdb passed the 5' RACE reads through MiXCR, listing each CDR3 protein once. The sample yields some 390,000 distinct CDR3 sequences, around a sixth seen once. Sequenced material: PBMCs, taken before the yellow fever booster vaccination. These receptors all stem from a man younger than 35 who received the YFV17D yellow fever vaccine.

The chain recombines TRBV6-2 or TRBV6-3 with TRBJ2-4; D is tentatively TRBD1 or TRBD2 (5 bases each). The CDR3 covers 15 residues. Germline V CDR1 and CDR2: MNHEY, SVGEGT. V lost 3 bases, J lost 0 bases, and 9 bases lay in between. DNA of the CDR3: TGTGCCAGCAGTTATACAGGACTAGCCAAAAACATTCAGTACTTC. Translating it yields CASSYTGLAKNIQYF.

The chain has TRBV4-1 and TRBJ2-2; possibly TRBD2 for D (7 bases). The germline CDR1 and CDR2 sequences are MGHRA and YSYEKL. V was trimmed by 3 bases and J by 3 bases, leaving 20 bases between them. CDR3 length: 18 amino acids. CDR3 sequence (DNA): TGCGCCAGCAGCCACCGCCCAGAGGGCGGGGGCGACACCGGGGAGCTGTTTTTT. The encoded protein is CASSHRPEGGGDTGELFF.

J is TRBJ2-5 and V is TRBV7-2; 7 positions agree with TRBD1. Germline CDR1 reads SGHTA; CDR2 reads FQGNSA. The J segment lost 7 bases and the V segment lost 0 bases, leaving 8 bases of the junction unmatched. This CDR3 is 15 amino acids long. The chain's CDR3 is CASSLAQQGFRTQYF. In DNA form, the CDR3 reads TGTGCCAGCAGCTTAGCGCAACAGGGGTTTAGGACCCAGTACTTC. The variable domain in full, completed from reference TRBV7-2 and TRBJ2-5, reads GAGVSQSPSNKVTEKGKDVELRCDPISGHTALYWYRQSLGQGLEFLIYFQGNSAPDKSGLPSDRFSAERTGGSVSTLTIQRTQQEDSAVYLCASSLAQQGFRTQYFGPGTRLLVL.

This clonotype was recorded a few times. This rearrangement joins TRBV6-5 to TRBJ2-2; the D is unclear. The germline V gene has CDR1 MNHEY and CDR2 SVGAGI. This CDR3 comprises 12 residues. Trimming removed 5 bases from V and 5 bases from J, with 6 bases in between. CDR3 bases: TGTGCCAGCAGTGGACCAACCGGGGAGCTGTTTTTT. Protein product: CASSGPTGELFF.

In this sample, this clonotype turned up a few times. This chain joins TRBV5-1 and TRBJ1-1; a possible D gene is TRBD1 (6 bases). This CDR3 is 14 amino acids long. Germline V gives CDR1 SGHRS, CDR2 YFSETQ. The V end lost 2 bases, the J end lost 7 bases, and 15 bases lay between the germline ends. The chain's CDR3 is CASSFKEGVFEAFF. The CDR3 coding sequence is TGCGCCAGCAGCTTTAAAGAGGGGGTGTTTGAAGCTTTCTTT.

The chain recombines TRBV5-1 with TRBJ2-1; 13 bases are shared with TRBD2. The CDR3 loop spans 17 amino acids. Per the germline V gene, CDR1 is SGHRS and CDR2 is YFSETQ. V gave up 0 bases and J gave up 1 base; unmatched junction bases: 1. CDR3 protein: CASSLEGLAGSYNEQFF. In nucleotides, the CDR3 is TGCGCCAGCAGCTTGGAGGGACTAGCGGGGTCCTACAATGAGCAGTTCTTC.

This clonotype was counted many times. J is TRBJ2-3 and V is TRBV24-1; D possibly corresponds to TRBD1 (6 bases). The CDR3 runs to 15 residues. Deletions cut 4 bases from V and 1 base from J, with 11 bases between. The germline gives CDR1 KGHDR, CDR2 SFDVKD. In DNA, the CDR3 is TGTGCCACCAGTGACCCGGGACAAGGCACAGATACGCAGTATTTT. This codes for CATSDPGQGTDTQYF.

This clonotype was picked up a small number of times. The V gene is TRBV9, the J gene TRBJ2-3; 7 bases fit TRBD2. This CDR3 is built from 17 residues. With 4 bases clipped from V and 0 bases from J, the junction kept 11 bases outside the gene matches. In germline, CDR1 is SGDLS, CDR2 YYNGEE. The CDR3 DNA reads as TGTGCCAGCAGCTCCACGACTAGCCCAGATAGCACAGATACGCAGTATTTT. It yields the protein CASSSTTSPDSTDTQYF. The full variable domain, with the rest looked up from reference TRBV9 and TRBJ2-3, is DSGVTQTPKHLITATGQRVTLRCSPRSGDLSVYWYQQSLDQGLQFLIQYYNGEERAKGNILERFSAQQFPDLHSELNLSSLELGDSALYFCASSSTTSPDSTDTQYFGPGTRLTVL.

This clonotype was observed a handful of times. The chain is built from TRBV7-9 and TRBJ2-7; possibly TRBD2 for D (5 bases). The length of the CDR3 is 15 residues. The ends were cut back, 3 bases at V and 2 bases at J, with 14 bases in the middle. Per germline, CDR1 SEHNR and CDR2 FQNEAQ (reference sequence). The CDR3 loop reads CASSFGDLGTYEQYV. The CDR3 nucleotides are TGTGCCAGCAGCTTCGGGGATTTGGGGACCTACGAGCAGTACGTC.

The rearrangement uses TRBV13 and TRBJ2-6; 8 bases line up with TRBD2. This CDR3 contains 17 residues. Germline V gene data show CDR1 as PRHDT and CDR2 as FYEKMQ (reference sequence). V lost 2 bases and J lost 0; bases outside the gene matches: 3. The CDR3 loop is CASSLISGASGANVLTF. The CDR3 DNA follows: TGTGCCAGCAGCTTAATTAGCGGGGCCTCTGGGGCCAACGTCCTGACTTTC.

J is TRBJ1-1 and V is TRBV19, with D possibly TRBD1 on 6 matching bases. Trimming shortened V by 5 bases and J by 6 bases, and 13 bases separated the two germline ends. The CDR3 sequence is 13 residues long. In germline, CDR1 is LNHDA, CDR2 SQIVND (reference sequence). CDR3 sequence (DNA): TGTGCCAGTAGTTTCAGGGGTCCGGCTGAAGCTTTCTTT. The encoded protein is CASSFRGPAEAFF.

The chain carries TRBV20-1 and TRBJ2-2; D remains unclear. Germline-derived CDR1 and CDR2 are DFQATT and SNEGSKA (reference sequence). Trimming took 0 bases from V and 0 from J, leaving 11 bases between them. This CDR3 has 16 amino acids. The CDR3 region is CSARDRVTANTGELFF. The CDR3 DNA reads TGCAGTGCTAGAGATCGGGTAACGGCGAACACCGGGGAGCTGTTTTTT.

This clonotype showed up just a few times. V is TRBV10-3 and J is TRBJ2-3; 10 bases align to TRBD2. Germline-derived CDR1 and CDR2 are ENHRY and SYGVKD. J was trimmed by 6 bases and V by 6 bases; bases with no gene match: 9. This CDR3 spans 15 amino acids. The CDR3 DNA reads TGTGCCATCAGGCGGGGGCTAGCGGGGGCCGATACGCAGTATTTT. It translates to CAIRRGLAGADTQYF.

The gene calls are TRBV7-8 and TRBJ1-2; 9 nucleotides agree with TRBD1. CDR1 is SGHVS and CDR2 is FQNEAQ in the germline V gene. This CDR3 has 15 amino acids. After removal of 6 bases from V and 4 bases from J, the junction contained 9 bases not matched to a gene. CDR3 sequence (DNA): TGTGCCAGCAGTTATGGGAGGACAGGGGTCTATGGCTACACCTTC. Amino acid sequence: CASSYGRTGVYGYTF.

The CDR3 DNA reads as TGTGCTAGTGCTATTAGCGGGGCACTGAACGAGCAGTACTTC. This encodes CASAISGALNEQYF. The chain links TRBV12-5 to TRBJ2-7; 8 positions agree with TRBD2. The germline CDR1 and CDR2 sequences are LGHNT and FRNRAP. This CDR3 has 14 amino acids. J gave up 5 bases and V 7 bases, and 10 bases lay outside the gene matches.

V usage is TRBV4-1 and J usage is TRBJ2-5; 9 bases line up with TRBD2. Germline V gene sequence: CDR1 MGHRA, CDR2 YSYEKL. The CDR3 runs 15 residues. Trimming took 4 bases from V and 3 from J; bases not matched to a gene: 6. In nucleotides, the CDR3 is TGCGCCAGCAGCCTCGGGGCTAGCGGGAAAGAGACCCAGTACTTC. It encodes CASSLGASGKETQYF.

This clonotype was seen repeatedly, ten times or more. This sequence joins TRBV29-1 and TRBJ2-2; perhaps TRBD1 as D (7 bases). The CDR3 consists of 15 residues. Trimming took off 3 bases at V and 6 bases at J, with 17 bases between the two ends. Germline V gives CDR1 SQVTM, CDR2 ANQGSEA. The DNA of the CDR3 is TGCAGCGTTGAGTGGGGCAGGGGGGCCCCCGGGGAGCTGTTTTTT. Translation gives CSVEWGRGAPGELFF.

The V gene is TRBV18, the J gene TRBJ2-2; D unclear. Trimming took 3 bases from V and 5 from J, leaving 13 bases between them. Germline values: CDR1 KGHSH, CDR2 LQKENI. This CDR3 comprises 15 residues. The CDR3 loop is CASSPFYEGTGELFF. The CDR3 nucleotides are TGTGCCAGCTCACCTTTCTACGAAGGGACCGGGGAGCTGTTTTTT.

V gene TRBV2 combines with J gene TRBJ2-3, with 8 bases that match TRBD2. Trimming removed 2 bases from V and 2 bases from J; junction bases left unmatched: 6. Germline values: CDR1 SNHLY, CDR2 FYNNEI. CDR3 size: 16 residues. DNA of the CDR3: TGTGCCAGCAGTGAAATGACGCGGGGGGTCACAGATACGCAGTATTTT. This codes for CASSEMTRGVTDTQYF.

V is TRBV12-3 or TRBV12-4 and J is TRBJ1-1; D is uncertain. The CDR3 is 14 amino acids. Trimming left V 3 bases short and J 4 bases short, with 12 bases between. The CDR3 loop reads CASSLREVGTEAFF. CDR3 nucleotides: TGTGCCAGCAGTTTGAGGGAGGTTGGCACTGAAGCTTTCTTT.

In DNA form, the CDR3 reads TGTGCCAGCAGTTTACAGAGCGGGGAAAGAAGCACTGAAGCTTTCTTT. Protein sequence: CASSLQSGERSTEAFF. The V gene is TRBV27, the J gene TRBJ1-1; no firm D call. CDR3 length: 16 amino acids. V gave up 2 bases and J gave up 4 bases, with 17 bases separating them. Germline loops: CDR1 MNHEY, CDR2 SMNVEV (reference sequence).

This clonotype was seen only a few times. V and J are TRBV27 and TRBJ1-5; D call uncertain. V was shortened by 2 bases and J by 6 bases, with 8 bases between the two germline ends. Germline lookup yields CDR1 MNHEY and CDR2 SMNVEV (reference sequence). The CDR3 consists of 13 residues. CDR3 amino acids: CASSLLGVQPQHF. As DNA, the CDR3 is TGTGCCAGCAGTTTACTTGGCGTTCAGCCCCAGCATTTT.

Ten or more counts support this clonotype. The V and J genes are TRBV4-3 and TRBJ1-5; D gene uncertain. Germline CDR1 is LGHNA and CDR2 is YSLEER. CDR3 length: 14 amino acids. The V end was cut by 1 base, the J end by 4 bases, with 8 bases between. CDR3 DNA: TGCGCCAGCAGCCAAGGCCTCTCAAATCAGCCCCAGCATTTT. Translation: CASSQGLSNQPQHF.

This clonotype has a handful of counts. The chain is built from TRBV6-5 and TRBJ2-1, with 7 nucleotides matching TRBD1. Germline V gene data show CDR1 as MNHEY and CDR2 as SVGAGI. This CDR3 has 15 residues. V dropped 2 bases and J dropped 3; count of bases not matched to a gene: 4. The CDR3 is CASSYAGTDYNEQFF. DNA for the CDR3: TGTGCCAGCAGTTACGCCGGGACAGACTACAATGAGCAGTTCTTC.

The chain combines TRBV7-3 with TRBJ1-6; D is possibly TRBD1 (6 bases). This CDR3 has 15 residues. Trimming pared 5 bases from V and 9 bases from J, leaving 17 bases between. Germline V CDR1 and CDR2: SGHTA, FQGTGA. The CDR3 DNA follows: TGTGCCAGCAGCCCGAGCGGGGGGCGAGGTTCACCCCTCCACTTT. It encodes CASSPSGGRGSPLHF.